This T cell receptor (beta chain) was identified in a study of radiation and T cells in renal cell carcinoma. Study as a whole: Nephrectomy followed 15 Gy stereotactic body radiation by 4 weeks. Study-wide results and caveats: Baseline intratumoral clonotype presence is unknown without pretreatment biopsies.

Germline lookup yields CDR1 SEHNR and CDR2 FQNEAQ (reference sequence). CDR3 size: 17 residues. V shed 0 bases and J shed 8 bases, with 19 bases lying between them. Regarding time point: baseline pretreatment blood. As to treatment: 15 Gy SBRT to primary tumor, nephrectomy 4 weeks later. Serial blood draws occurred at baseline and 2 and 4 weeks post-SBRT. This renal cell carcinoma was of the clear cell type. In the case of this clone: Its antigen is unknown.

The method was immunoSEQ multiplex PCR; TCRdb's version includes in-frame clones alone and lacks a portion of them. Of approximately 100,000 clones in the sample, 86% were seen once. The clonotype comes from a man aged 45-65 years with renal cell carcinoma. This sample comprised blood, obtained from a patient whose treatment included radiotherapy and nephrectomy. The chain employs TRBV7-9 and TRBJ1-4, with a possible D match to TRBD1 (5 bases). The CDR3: CASSLASRWGVWEKLFF. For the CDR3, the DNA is TGTGCCAGCAGCTTAGCCTCCAGATGGGGGGTTTGGGAAAAACTGTTTTTT.